The 13 T cell receptor beta chains given below trace back to one sample, sequenced in a study of control samples from healthy donors and cancer patients (TCRdb year 2020). The library relied on the immunoSEQ multiplex PCR assay. In its TCRdb copy, this immuneACCESS table keeps in-frame sequences only and misses some clones. Where compared with another copy, unresolved V genes explain less than half of these, and the others have no known cause. For this sample there are 120,000 or so clones; approximately 87% appear just once. The top ten constitute roughly an eighth of the sample. The specimen sequenced was blood. The source is a man aged 25 to 40 in good health.

The rearrangement links TRBV27 to TRBJ2-3; perhaps TRBD1 as D (6 bases). V was shortened by 5 bases and J by 7 bases, with 16 bases between the two germline ends. The CDR3 is made up of 14 amino acids. Germline CDR1 MNHEY, CDR2 SMNVEV (reference sequence). CDR3 sequence (DNA): TGTGCCAGCAGTCGGACAGAAAGTGGCTATACGCAGTATTTT. Residues: CASSRTESGYTQYF.

The V gene is TRBV28, the J gene TRBJ1-1; TRBD1 matches 9 bases. The CDR3 extends over 15 amino acids. In germline, CDR1 is MDHEN, CDR2 SYDVKM. Germline trimming cut 6 bases from V and 7 bases from J; bases unmatched to any gene: 12. CDR3 protein: CASSTPGTGSGEAFF. The CDR3 nucleotides are TGTGCCAGCAGCACCCCCGGGACAGGGTCAGGTGAAGCTTTCTTT.

This chain links TRBV11-3 with TRBJ2-1; 9 positions match TRBD1. CDR1 is SGHNT, CDR2 YENEEA, per germline. The CDR3 spans 15 residues. V lost 5 bases, J lost 7 bases, and 9 bases stayed unmatched. The CDR3 here is CASSPRDRDPNEQFF. In DNA form, the CDR3 reads TGTGCCAGCAGCCCCCGGGACAGGGACCCAAATGAGCAGTTCTTC.

In regard to this clone: A clone one base away is much larger, so this may be a read error. The sample contains more than one DNA sequence encoding this CDR3. The V call is TRBV5-1, the J call TRBJ1-2; 8 positions match TRBD1. The CDR3 is 13 amino acids. The ends lost 4 bases at V and 8 bases at J; junction bases unmatched: 7. The germline V gene has CDR1 SGHRS and CDR2 YFSETQ. The CDR3 spells CASSPGQGEGYTF. CDR3 DNA sequence: TGCGCCAGCAGCCCCGGACAGGGAGAGGGCTACACCTTC.

This sequence joins TRBV2 and TRBJ1-6; 8 positions agree with TRBD1. The CDR3 extends over 14 amino acids. Germline V gene sequence: CDR1 SNHLY, CDR2 FYNNEI. V was pared by 6 bases and J by 9 bases, with 7 bases of the junction left unmatched. This chain's CDR3 is CASSRDRTSSPLHF. The CDR3 coding sequence is TGTGCCAGCAGCCGGGACAGGACAAGTTCACCCCTCCACTTT.

This chain joins TRBV19 and TRBJ1-4; D is unclear. Germline V gene data show CDR1 as LNHDA and CDR2 as SQIVND (reference sequence). CDR3 size: 14 residues. V was shortened by 4 bases and J by 0 bases, with 6 bases between the two germline ends. The CDR3 nucleotides read TGTGCCAGTAGTAATAAATCAACTAATGAAAAACTGTTTTTT. Encoded protein: CASSNKSTNEKLFF.

The chain is built from TRBV24-1 and TRBJ1-1, with 7 bases identical to TRBD1. The V gene's germline CDR1 is KGHDR and CDR2 SFDVKD. The CDR3 loop spans 13 amino acids. Trimming took 9 bases from V and 4 from J; bases not matched to a gene: 7. DNA for the CDR3: TGTGCCACCTCTACAGGGGCGAGCACTGAAGCTTTCTTT. Its translation: CATSTGASTEAFF.

The V call is TRBV25-1, the J call TRBJ1-3, with D possibly TRBD1 on 5 matching bases. Germline values: CDR1 MGHDK, CDR2 SYGVNS. The CDR3 is 14 residues long. V was shortened by 5 bases and J by 4 bases, with 12 bases between the two germline ends. CDR3 sequence: CASSRQSAGNTIYF. For the CDR3, the DNA is TGTGCCAGCAGTAGACAGAGCGCAGGAAACACCATATATTTT.

The rearrangement uses TRBV7-2 and TRBJ2-1; a possible D gene is TRBD2 (6 bases). The CDR3 consists of 14 residues. V lost 1 base to trimming and J lost 7 bases, with 11 bases between them. CDR1 is SGHTA, CDR2 FQGNSA, per germline. The CDR3 loop reads CASSLGGVGNEQFF. CDR3 nucleotide sequence: TGTGCCAGCAGCTTAGGGGGGGTTGGGAATGAGCAGTTCTTC.

The rearrangement uses TRBV6-1 and TRBJ1-5; D not certain. The V gene's germline CDR1 is MNHNS and CDR2 SASEGT. The V end was cut by 3 bases, the J end by 6 bases, with 6 bases between. The CDR3 runs 12 residues. The CDR3 loop reads CASSDRRQPQHF. Here the CDR3 DNA reads TGTGCCAGCAGTGATCGTCGTCAGCCCCAGCATTTT.

The chain links TRBV19 to TRBJ1-1; the D is unclear. The length of the CDR3 is 16 residues. V gave up 0 bases and J gave up 1 base, with 12 bases separating them. Germline-derived CDR1 and CDR2 are LNHDA and SQIVND (reference sequence). The CDR3 spells CASSIDGPGGNTEAFF. The CDR3 coding sequence is TGTGCCAGTAGTATAGATGGCCCGGGTGGGAACACTGAAGCTTTCTTT.

The chain's CDR3 is CASSLYSSGDYGYTF. The CDR3 nucleotides are TGTGCCAGCAGCCTATACAGCTCAGGGGACTATGGCTACACCTTC. This chain uses TRBV3-1 (or the pseudogene TRBV3-2) with TRBJ1-2; D perhaps matches TRBD1 (6 bases). The germline V and J ends were trimmed by 4 bases and 3 bases, with 15 bases remaining between them. CDR3 size: 15 residues. The V gene's germline CDR1 is LGHDT and CDR2 YNNKEL (reference sequence).

CDR3 DNA sequence: TGTGCCAGCAGTGCCCCAGGGGGCCCCGGGGAGCTGTTTTTT. As protein: CASSAPGGPGELFF. The chain is built from TRBV2 and TRBJ2-2; 8 bases fit TRBD1. This CDR3 region has 14 residues. Per germline, CDR1 SNHLY and CDR2 FYNNEI. J gave up 6 bases and V 4 bases, and 4 bases lay outside the gene matches.